A single sample gave rise to the 12 T cell receptor beta chains below, sequenced in a study of blood T cell repertoires in COVID-19. Sequenced by immunoSEQ multiplex PCR; TCRdb stores in-frame clones only, minus some. The sample has around 160,000 clones; around four fifths are singletons. Sequencing was performed on peripheral blood. All receptors come from a human donor in a cohort sampled during active COVID-19.

The V call is TRBV30, the J call TRBJ2-3, with D maybe TRBD2 (5 bases). This CDR3 contains 12 residues. V lost 0 bases, J lost 5 bases, and 6 bases lay in between. The germline V gene has CDR1 GTSNPN and CDR2 SVGIG (reference sequence). The CDR3 here is CAWSVRGDTQYF. CDR3 sequence (DNA): TGTGCCTGGAGTGTACGGGGAGATACGCAGTATTTT.

The V and J genes are TRBV7-2 and TRBJ2-3; TRBD2 is a possible D gene (6 bases). The CDR3 consists of 16 residues. Trimming shortened V by 2 bases and J by 0 bases, and 12 bases separated the two germline ends. The germline V gene has CDR1 SGHTA and CDR2 FQGNSA. For the CDR3, the DNA is TGTGCCAGCAGCTTAAACCTCGGGACTAGCACAGATACGCAGTATTTT. It specifies CASSLNLGTSTDTQYF.

This clone came up a few times. This sequence joins TRBV5-4 and TRBJ1-1; D not certain. The V gene lost 0 bases and the J gene lost 10 bases, with 16 bases spanning the gap. This CDR3 region has 14 residues. Germline CDR1 and CDR2: SGHNT and YYREEE (reference sequence). CDR3 sequence: CASSLGLGPEGAFF. The CDR3 coding sequence is TGTGCCAGCAGCTTGGGTCTCGGACCTGAGGGAGCTTTCTTT.

The rearrangement uses TRBV7-2 and TRBJ2-3; 9 bases align to TRBD2. CDR1 is SGHTA, CDR2 FQGNSA, per germline. V shed 4 bases and J 7 bases; nucleotides not matched to a gene: 9. The CDR3 spans 15 residues. CDR3 nucleotide sequence: TGTGCCAGCAGCTCCCCCCGCGGGAGGGAGTATACGCAGTATTTT. The encoded protein is CASSSPRGREYTQYF. The full variable domain, rest sourced from reference TRBV7-2 and TRBJ2-3, is GAGVSQSPSNKVTEKGKDVELRCDPISGHTALYWYRQSLGQGLEFLIYFQGNSAPDKSGLPSDRFSAERTGGSVSTLTIQRTQQEDSAVYLCASSSPRGREYTQYFGPGTRLTVL.

The V gene is TRBV6-6, the J gene TRBJ2-1; 11 bases fit TRBD2. V trimming: 5 bases; J trimming: 10 bases; junction bases outside the gene matches: 16. The CDR3 has 17 residues. Looked up from germline, CDR1 is MNHNY and CDR2 is SVGAGI (reference sequence). In nucleotides, the CDR3 is TGTGCCAGCAGTCAAACCCCTGGGACTAGCGGTCCCATGGAGCAGTTCTTC. It yields the protein CASSQTPGTSGPMEQFF.

The chain is built from TRBV11-2 and TRBJ1-6, with 9 bases fitting TRBD1. The CDR3 spans 18 residues. The germline V gene encodes CDR1 SGHAT and CDR2 FQNNGV. With 4 bases clipped from V and 1 base from J, the junction kept 8 bases outside the gene matches. The chain's CDR3 is CASSSRAGTGSYNSPLHF. DNA of the CDR3: TGTGCCAGCAGCTCGCGGGCCGGGACAGGGTCCTATAATTCACCCCTCCACTTT. The entire variable domain, with the rest obtained from reference TRBV11-2 and TRBJ1-6, is as follows: EAGVAQSPRYKIIEKRQSVAFWCNPISGHATLYWYQQILGQGPKLLIQFQNNGVVDDSQLPKDRFSAERLKGVDSTLKIQPAKLEDSAVYLCASSSRAGTGSYNSPLHFGNGTRLTVT.

The V and J genes are TRBV5-1 and TRBJ2-7, with a weak D call TRBD1 (5 bases). There are 15 residues in the CDR3. Germline assignment: CDR1 SGHRS and CDR2 YFSETQ. Trimming left V 4 bases short and J 0 bases short, with 14 bases between. The CDR3 sequence is CASSPDTLSSYEQYF. CDR3 nucleotides: TGCGCCAGCAGCCCGGACACCCTGAGCTCCTACGAGCAGTACTTC.

Only one count was recorded for this clone. The chain recombines TRBV4-3 with TRBJ1-4; 8 bases fit TRBD1. The CDR3 covers 19 residues. Germline lookup yields CDR1 LGHNA and CDR2 YSLEER. V shed 2 bases and J 3 bases; nucleotides not matched to a gene: 14. CDR3 DNA sequence: TGCGCCAGCAGCCAATATTCTACAGGGGGGAATGGGCCTAATGAAAAACTGTTTTTT. Translating it yields CASSQYSTGGNGPNEKLFF.

This chain links TRBV14 with TRBJ1-6; D is uncertain. Germline values: CDR1 SGHDN, CDR2 FVKESK. This CDR3 contains 14 residues. V was pared by 0 bases and J by 10 bases, with 10 bases between. CDR3 coding DNA: TGTGCCAGCAGCCAAGAACCGGGAAGCTCACCCCTCCACTTT. Translated, it gives CASSQEPGSSPLHF.

This chain uses TRBV30 with TRBJ1-6; 9 nucleotides match TRBD1. Germline trimming cut 3 bases from V and 7 bases from J; bases unmatched to any gene: 4. The germline CDR1 and CDR2 sequences are GTSNPN and SVGIG (reference sequence). This CDR3 is built from 14 residues. CDR3 amino acids: CAWRGGQGNSPLHF. The CDR3 DNA reads TGTGCCTGGAGGGGAGGACAGGGGAATTCACCCCTCCACTTT. Looking up the rest from reference TRBV30 and TRBJ1-6 gives the full variable domain: SQTIHQWPATLVQPVGSPLSLECTVEGTSNPNLYWYRQAAGRGLQLLFYSVGIGQISSEVPQNLSASRPQDRQFILSSKKLLLSDSGFYLCAWRGGQGNSPLHFGNGTRLTVT.

The gene calls are TRBV11-2 and TRBJ2-7; 7 positions match TRBD1. Germline trimming cut 4 bases from V and 0 bases from J; bases unmatched to any gene: 6. Germline-derived CDR1 and CDR2 are SGHAT and FQNNGV. The CDR3 covers 15 residues. Written as DNA, the CDR3 is TGTGCCAGCAGCTATACGGGACAGCCCTCCTACGAGCAGTACTTC. Protein product: CASSYTGQPSYEQYF.

V gene TRBV28 combines with J gene TRBJ2-1; 10 nucleotides line up with TRBD1. The CDR3 sequence is 16 residues long. CDR1 and CDR2 (germline): MDHEN, SYDVKM. The V segment lost 5 bases and the J segment 2 bases; nucleotides outside the gene matches: 6. CDR3 protein: CASSTAGTGAYNEQFF. CDR3 nucleotide sequence: TGTGCCAGCAGTACCGCCGGGACAGGGGCCTACAATGAGCAGTTCTTC.